This TCR beta chain stems from a study of read filtering for tumor transcriptome and immune sequencing. Study as a whole: Transcriptome libraries were built from DNase-treated RNA. Findings and caveats of the study: About 80% of IR-seq clonotypes had one read, totaling approximately 3.5% of reads; RNA-seq: 74.6% and 44.6%.

On this clonotype itself: The antigen is unknown.

This CDR3 contains 16 residues. Trimming shortened V by 2 bases and J by 0 bases, and 8 bases separated the two germline ends. The V gene's germline CDR1 is SNHLY and CDR2 FYNNEI. Molecular barcoded adaptors covering alpha/delta and beta/gamma chains were used on approximately 400 ng RNA. A single record per CDR3 protein comes from TCRdb applying MiXCR to the reads. The table records some 130,000 distinct CDR3 sequences, under 15% of them present only once. The V call is TRBV2, the J call TRBJ2-6; D remains unclear. The sequence derives from a donor at least 40 years old with multiple myeloma. The sample consisted of a population of CD138-negative cells sorted from bone marrow. Written as DNA, the CDR3 is TGTGCCAGCAGTGAAACTGGTAGCTCTGGGGCCAACGTCCTGACTTTC. Protein: CASSETGSSGANVLTF.